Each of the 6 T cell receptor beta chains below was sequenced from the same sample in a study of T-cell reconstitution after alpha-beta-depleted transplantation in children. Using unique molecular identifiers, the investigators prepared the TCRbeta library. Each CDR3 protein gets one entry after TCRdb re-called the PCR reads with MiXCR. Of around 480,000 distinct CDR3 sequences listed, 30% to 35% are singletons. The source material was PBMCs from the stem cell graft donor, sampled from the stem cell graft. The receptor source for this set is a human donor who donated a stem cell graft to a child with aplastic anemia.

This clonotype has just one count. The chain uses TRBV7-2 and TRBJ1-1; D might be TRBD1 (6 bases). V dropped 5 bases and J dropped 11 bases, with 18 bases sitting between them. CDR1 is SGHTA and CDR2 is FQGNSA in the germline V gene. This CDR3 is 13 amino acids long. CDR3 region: CASSRDRNSLAFF. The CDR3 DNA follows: TGTGCCAGCAGCAGAGACAGGAATAGTCTTGCTTTCTTT.

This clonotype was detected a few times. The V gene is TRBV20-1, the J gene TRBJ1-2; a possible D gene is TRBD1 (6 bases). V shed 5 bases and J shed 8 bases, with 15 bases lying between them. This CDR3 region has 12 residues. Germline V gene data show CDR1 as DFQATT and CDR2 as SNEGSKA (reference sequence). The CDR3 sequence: CSAPRGPRGYTF. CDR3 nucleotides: TGCAGTGCTCCCAGGGGACCAAGGGGCTACACCTTC.

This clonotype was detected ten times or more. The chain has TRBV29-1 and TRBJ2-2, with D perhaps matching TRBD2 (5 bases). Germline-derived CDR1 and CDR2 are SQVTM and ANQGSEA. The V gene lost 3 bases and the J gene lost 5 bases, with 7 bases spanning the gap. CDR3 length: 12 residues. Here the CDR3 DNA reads TGCAGCGTTGATCGGGAAACCGGGGAGCTGTTTTTT. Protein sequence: CSVDRETGELFF.

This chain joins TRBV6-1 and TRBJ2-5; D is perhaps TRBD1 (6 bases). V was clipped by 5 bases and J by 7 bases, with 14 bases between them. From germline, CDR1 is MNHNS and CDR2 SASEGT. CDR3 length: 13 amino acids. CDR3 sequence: CASSIRGLVTQYF. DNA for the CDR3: TGTGCCAGCAGTATCAGGGGATTGGTGACCCAGTACTTC.

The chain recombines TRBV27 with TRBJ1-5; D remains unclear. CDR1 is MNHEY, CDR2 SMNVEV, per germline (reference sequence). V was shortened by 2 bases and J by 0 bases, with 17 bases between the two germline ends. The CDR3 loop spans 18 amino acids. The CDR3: CASSLGSGWQSSNQPQHF. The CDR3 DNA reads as TGTGCCAGCAGTTTAGGCTCGGGGTGGCAGAGTAGCAATCAGCCCCAGCATTTT.

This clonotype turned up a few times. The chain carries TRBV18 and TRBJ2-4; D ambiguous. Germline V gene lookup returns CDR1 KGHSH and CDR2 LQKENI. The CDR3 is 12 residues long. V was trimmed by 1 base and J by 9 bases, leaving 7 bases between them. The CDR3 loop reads CASSPQGIIQYF. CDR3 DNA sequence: TGTGCCAGCTCACCACAAGGGATCATTCAGTACTTC.